This T cell receptor (beta chain) appears in the sequencing data of a study of cytomegalovirus exposure and HLA in healthy donors. V trimming: 4 bases; J trimming: 7 bases; junction bases outside the gene matches: 5. The germline V gene has CDR1 SSHAT and CDR2 FNYEAQ (reference sequence). This CDR3 region has 14 residues. The PCR contained 60 Vbeta and 13 Jbeta primers. Profiling relied on immunoSEQ multiplex PCR, and the TCRdb table lists in-frame clones only, not all of them. The ten top clones account for about 1%, within a sample of just over 200,000 clones. Though nominally healthy at sampling, donors likely had unrecorded immune exposures.

This receptor was obtained from a girl aged 2-10 years in good health and CMV-seropositive. The rearrangement joins TRBV7-7 to TRBJ2-7; 12 bases agree with TRBD2. Sequencing was carried out using PBMCs. This CDR3 reads CASSSGLAGGEQYF. The CDR3 bases are TGTGCCAGCAGCTCGGGACTAGCGGGCGGTGAGCAGTACTTC. Supplemented by reference TRBV7-7 and TRBJ2-7, the full variable domain reads GAGVSQSPRYKVTKRGQDVTLRCDPISSHATLYWYQQALGQGPEFLTYFNYEAQPDKSGLPSDRFSAERPEGSISTLTIQRTEQRDSAMYRCASSSGLAGGEQYFGPGTRLTVT.